The 21 T cell receptor beta chains below were found in one sample sequenced in a study of technical replicates of blood from a handful of donors (dated by TCRdb to about 2017). The library was made by the immunoSEQ multiplex PCR assay. This is the immuneACCESS table as TCRdb keeps it, with only in-frame sequences that have V and J called. A part of the clones is gone; compared with another copy, unresolved V genes explain less than half, and the rest is unexplained. This sample lists around 67,000 clones; approximately 83% were detected once. The ten largest clones add up to more than 4.5% of the sample. What was sequenced was PBMCs. The origin of the receptors is a human donor in good health. Some clones in this sample may be carry-over from other donors' samples.

This chain uses TRBV5-1 with TRBJ2-7, with 7 bases aligning to TRBD2. The CDR3 is 12 residues long. V trimming: 3 bases; J trimming: 5 bases; junction bases outside the gene matches: 2. The germline V gene encodes CDR1 SGHRS and CDR2 YFSETQ. The CDR3 here is CASSSTSDEQYF. The CDR3 nucleotides are TGCGCCAGCAGCTCAACTAGCGACGAGCAGTACTTC.

This chain uses TRBV7-3 with TRBJ2-3; 8 bases agree with TRBD1. CDR1 SGHTA and CDR2 FQGTGA come from the germline V gene. This CDR3 contains 16 residues. V lost 3 bases and J lost 3; bases outside the gene matches: 8. CDR3 bases: TGTGCCAGCAGCTTGCGGGCAGGGGGCCTTACAGATACGCAGTATTTT. It yields the protein CASSLRAGGLTDTQYF.

The chain joins TRBV19 to TRBJ1-1; no reliable D call. V was clipped by 3 bases and J by 1 base, with 9 bases between them. Germline V lookup: CDR1 LNHDA, CDR2 SQIVND (reference sequence). The CDR3 sequence is 14 residues long. CDR3 in DNA: TGTGCCAGTAGTATGGTGCGGGGGAACACTGAAGCTTTCTTT. Translating it yields CASSMVRGNTEAFF.

This sequence joins TRBV29-1 and TRBJ2-1; TRBD2 matches 9 bases. V shed 0 bases and J 0 bases; nucleotides not matched to a gene: 6. The germline gives CDR1 SQVTM, CDR2 ANQGSEA. CDR3 length: 17 amino acids. CDR3 nucleotides: TGCAGCGTTGAAGATATAGCGGGAGAAGTCTCCTACAATGAGCAGTTCTTC. Its translation: CSVEDIAGEVSYNEQFF.

This chain joins TRBV10-3 and TRBJ2-7; 11 nucleotides align to TRBD2. Trimming took 4 bases from V and 0 from J; bases not matched to a gene: 8. The CDR3 sequence is 17 residues long. Germline V gene lookup returns CDR1 ENHRY and CDR2 SYGVKD. CDR3 nucleotides: TGTGCCATCAGTGGGGGACTAGCGGACCAGAGCTCCTACGAGCAGTACTTC. Protein sequence: CAISGGLADQSSYEQYF.

The chain recombines TRBV30 with TRBJ2-7, with 8 bases aligning to TRBD1. Germline CDR1 GTSNPN, CDR2 SVGIG (reference sequence). The CDR3 contains 13 residues. V lost 2 bases and J lost 4; bases outside the gene matches: 4. CDR3 region: CAWSSRTGYEQYF. CDR3 bases: TGTGCCTGGAGTTCCCGGACAGGGTACGAGCAGTACTTC.

The V and J genes are TRBV5-4 and TRBJ2-7; 12 nucleotides align to TRBD2. Germline CDR1 is SGHNT and CDR2 is YYREEE (reference sequence). The CDR3 is 14 amino acids. J was trimmed by 6 bases and V by 3 bases; bases with no gene match: 4. CDR3 protein: CASSSTSGSGEQYF. For the CDR3, the DNA is TGTGCCAGCAGCTCGACTAGCGGGAGTGGCGAGCAGTACTTC.

V usage is TRBV7-9 and J usage is TRBJ1-2; D is unclear. The germline V gene encodes CDR1 SEHNR and CDR2 FQNEAQ (reference sequence). CDR3 length: 14 amino acids. Trimming removed 5 bases at V and 4 bases at J, with 14 bases between. The DNA of the CDR3 is TGTGCCAGCAGCCCGCTTCGGGGAGGCTATGGCTACACCTTC. This translates into CASSPLRGGYGYTF.

This chain links TRBV10-3 with TRBJ1-3, with D hard to call. From germline, CDR1 is ENHRY and CDR2 SYGVKD. Between the trimmed V and J ends, which lost 6 bases and 4 bases, there was a span of 16 bases. CDR3 length equals 15 residues. The DNA for the CDR3 is TGTGCCATCAGCCCGGAGGACTTTGTCGGAAACACCATATATTTT. Amino acids: CAISPEDFVGNTIYF.

The chain uses TRBV30 and TRBJ2-7; no reliable D call. Trimming took off 3 bases at V and 3 bases at J, with 12 bases between the two ends. From germline, CDR1 is GTSNPN and CDR2 SVGIG (reference sequence). CDR3 length: 13 amino acids. For the CDR3, the DNA is TGTGCCTGGAGCGATCGGTCGGGCTACGAGCAGTACTTC. This codes for CAWSDRSGYEQYF.

The chain carries TRBV19 and TRBJ2-3; 7 positions match TRBD2. The trim removed 1 base at V and 5 bases at J, leaving 6 bases unmatched. Germline V lookup: CDR1 LNHDA, CDR2 SQIVND (reference sequence). This CDR3 contains 15 residues. CDR3 amino acids: CASSIGRGVRDTQYF. CDR3 nucleotides: TGTGCCAGTAGTATAGGTCGGGGGGTAAGAGATACGCAGTATTTT.

This clone has just one count. This chain connects TRBV4-2 to TRBJ2-3; 7 bases line up with TRBD1. Germline V gene data show CDR1 as LGHNA and CDR2 as YNFKEQ. The CDR3 runs 16 residues. After removal of 3 bases from V and 7 bases from J, the junction contained 13 bases not matched to a gene. This CDR3 reads CASSHQGEDSRNTQYF. For the CDR3, the DNA is TGTGCCAGCAGCCACCAGGGGGAAGACTCCAGAAATACGCAGTATTTT.

This clone appeared a few times. V gene TRBV2 combines with J gene TRBJ2-7; D remains ambiguous. The CDR3 spans 11 residues. Germline CDR1 is SNHLY and CDR2 is FYNNEI. The V gene lost 7 bases and the J gene lost 2 bases, with 6 bases spanning the gap. The CDR3 coding sequence is TGTGCCAGCACCTTAACCTACGAGCAGTACTTC. It codes for CASTLTYEQYF.

This rearrangement joins TRBV18 to TRBJ1-6; 7 bases match TRBD1. The CDR3 extends over 15 amino acids. J lost 8 bases, V lost 6 bases, and 10 bases had no gene match. In germline, CDR1 is KGHSH, CDR2 LQKENI. The CDR3 here is CASSLNRGLDSPLHF. The CDR3 nucleotides read TGTGCCAGCTCCCTAAACAGGGGCCTTGATTCACCCCTCCACTTT.

This clone was counted once. V is TRBV19 and J is TRBJ2-7; weak D call: TRBD1 (7 bases). Germline assignment: CDR1 LNHDA and CDR2 SQIVND (reference sequence). The V and J ends lost 5 bases and 9 bases respectively, with 26 bases between them. The CDR3 loop spans 16 amino acids. CDR3 nucleotide sequence: TGTGCCAGTAGTGAATCTCGAGGAGCAGGGGGAGGAGTGCAGTACTTC. Protein sequence: CASSESRGAGGGVQYF.

This rearrangement joins TRBV15 to TRBJ2-5; maybe TRBD2 (6 bases). With 3 bases removed from V and 0 bases from J, the gap between germline ends came to 14 bases. This CDR3 comprises 16 residues. Germline V gene data show CDR1 as LNHNV and CDR2 as YYDKDF (reference sequence). The CDR3 sequence: CATSSPAGPYQETQYF. The CDR3 nucleotides read TGTGCCACCAGCAGCCCCGCGGGACCGTACCAAGAGACCCAGTACTTC.

This chain joins TRBV30 and TRBJ1-1, with D possibly matching TRBD1 (5 bases). The V gene lost 4 bases and the J gene lost 8 bases, with 23 bases spanning the gap. CDR1 is GTSNPN and CDR2 is SVGIG in the germline V gene (reference sequence). The CDR3 runs 15 residues. The CDR3 coding sequence is TGTGCCTGGACCCTTGGGGTTCTGCGGGGGGGAGAAGCTTTCTTT. Encoded protein: CAWTLGVLRGGEAFF.

For the CDR3, the DNA is TGTGCCAGCAGCTTGGGTAGCGGGGGACTAGGCGAGCAGTACTTC. Amino acid sequence: CASSLGSGGLGEQYF. The rearrangement links TRBV5-4 to TRBJ2-7; 9 nucleotides align to TRBD2. The CDR3 sequence is 15 residues long. V dropped 0 bases and J dropped 6; count of bases not matched to a gene: 7. CDR1 is SGHNT and CDR2 is YYREEE in the germline V gene (reference sequence).

The V and J genes are TRBV5-1 and TRBJ2-1, with 10 bases that match TRBD2. The germline V gene encodes CDR1 SGHRS and CDR2 YFSETQ. V shed 5 bases, J shed 8 bases, and the junction held 7 bases outside the gene matches. The CDR3 totals 14 residues. CDR3 DNA: TGCGCCAGCAGAGTGCTAGCGGGAGATCATGAGCAGTTCTTC. Protein product: CASRVLAGDHEQFF.

The chain joins TRBV7-9 to TRBJ2-1; 8 bases match TRBD2. CDR1 is SEHNR, CDR2 FQNEAQ, per germline (reference sequence). The trim removed 1 base at V and 12 bases at J, leaving 2 bases unmatched. The length of the CDR3 is 12 residues. Here the CDR3 reads CASSLEAGGQFF. In nucleotides, the CDR3 is TGTGCCAGCAGCTTAGAGGCGGGGGGGCAGTTCTTC.

This sequence joins TRBV7-9 and TRBJ1-1; D ambiguous. V dropped 1 base and J dropped 3 bases, with 9 bases sitting between them. The CDR3 runs to 14 residues. Germline V gene sequence: CDR1 SEHNR, CDR2 FQNEAQ (reference sequence). CDR3 amino acids: CASSLGVEDTEAFF. In nucleotides, the CDR3 is TGTGCCAGCAGCTTAGGAGTAGAGGACACTGAAGCTTTCTTT.